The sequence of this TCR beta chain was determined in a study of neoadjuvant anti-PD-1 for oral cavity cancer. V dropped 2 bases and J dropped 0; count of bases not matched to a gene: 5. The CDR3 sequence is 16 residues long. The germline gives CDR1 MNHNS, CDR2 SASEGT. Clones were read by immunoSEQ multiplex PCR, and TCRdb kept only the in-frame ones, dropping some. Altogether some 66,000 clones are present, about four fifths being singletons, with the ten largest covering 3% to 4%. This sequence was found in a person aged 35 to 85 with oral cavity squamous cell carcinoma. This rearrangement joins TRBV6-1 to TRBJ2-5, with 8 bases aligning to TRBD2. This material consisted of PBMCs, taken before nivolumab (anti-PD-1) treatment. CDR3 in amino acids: CASSELGGGHQETQYF. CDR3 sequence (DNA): TGTGCCAGCAGTGAACTTGGCGGGGGGCACCAAGAGACCCAGTACTTC.